This T cell receptor beta chain derives from a study of OX40 agonist ivuxolimab in advanced cancers. Overall study context: Partial responses occurred in Three dose-escalation patients, one with hepatocellular carcinoma and two with cutaneous melanoma. Study-wide results and caveats: Average numbers of expanded clones were greater in CD8+ T cells than in CD4+. Clonal expansion was seen in CD4+ and CD8+ blood T cells by week 6 at 0.1 to 3.0 mg/kg.

Losses at the gene ends were 0 bases for V and 4 bases for J; bases not matched to a gene: 6. CDR3 length equals 15 residues. Per germline, CDR1 SGDLS and CDR2 YYNGEE. Measured with immunoSEQ multiplex PCR; TCRdb has only the in-frame clones, and not every one. The sample includes about 16,000 clones, approximately 80% of them seen just once. A note on this clone: Its antigen is unidentified.

The chain uses TRBV9 and TRBJ1-1, with 7 bases identical to TRBD1. Sample: CD4+ or CD8+ T cells sorted from blood, taken in a trial of the OX40 agonist ivuxolimab. This TCR was sampled from an adult with an advanced solid tumor such as melanoma, head and neck, liver or kidney cancer. The CDR3 DNA is TGTGCCAGCAGCGTAGTCCCAGGGGGGGCCACTGAAGCTTTCTTT. This codes for CASSVVPGGATEAFF. The whole variable domain, remainder taken from reference TRBV9 and TRBJ1-1, is DSGVTQTPKHLITATGQRVTLRCSPRSGDLSVYWYQQSLDQGLQFLIQYYNGEERAKGNILERFSAQQFPDLHSELNLSSLELGDSALYFCASSVVPGGATEAFFGQGTRLTVV.